This entry features one T cell receptor (beta chain) sequence. As yet, its antigen is unknown. The source of the sample is a study of cytomegalovirus exposure and HLA in healthy donors. Study as a whole: Of all 400 or so donors who were genotyped, roughly 81% belonged to the Caucasian-associated ancestry cluster.

Germline assignment: CDR1 SGHRS and CDR2 YFSETQ. The CDR3 covers 13 residues. V shed 4 bases, J shed 10 bases, and the junction held 9 bases outside the gene matches. Researchers ran the PCR with 60 Vbeta and 13 Jbeta primers. Some clones are missing from TCRdb's copy, which holds only in-frame ones; the method was immunoSEQ multiplex PCR. The table has approximately 170,000 clones, 79% seen once. General observations from the study: In vitro experiments confirmed that three CMV-associated chains were specific for CMV antigens. A later analysis linked a missense variant in DCLRE1C to the trimming of TCR beta V and J genes. Sequencing likely caused a cluster of highly shared sequence variants.

Sequencing was carried out using PBMCs. The chain has TRBV5-1 and TRBJ1-1; 8 bases align to TRBD1. The clonotype originates from a woman younger than 30 in good health and CMV-seronegative. CDR3 nucleotides: TGCGCCAGCAGCCCGGACAGGGAGTTAGGAGCTTTCTTT. Protein product: CASSPDRELGAFF.